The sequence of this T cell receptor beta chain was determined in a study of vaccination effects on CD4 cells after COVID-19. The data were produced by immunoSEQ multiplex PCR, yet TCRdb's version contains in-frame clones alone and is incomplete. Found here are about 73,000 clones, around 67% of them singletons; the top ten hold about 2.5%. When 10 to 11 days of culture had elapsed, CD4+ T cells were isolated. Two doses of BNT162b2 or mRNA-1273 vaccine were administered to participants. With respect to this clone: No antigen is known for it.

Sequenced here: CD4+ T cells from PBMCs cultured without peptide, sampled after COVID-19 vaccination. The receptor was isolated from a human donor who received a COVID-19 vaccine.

CDR3 DNA: TGTGCTAGTGGTTTGGAATCAGGGGTAGCGAACATTCAGTACTTC. Translation: CASGLESGVANIQYF. This chain joins TRBV12-5 and TRBJ2-4, with a possible D match to TRBD1 (6 bases). Germline lookup yields CDR1 LGHNT and CDR2 FRNRAP. The germline V and J ends were trimmed by 1 base and 7 bases, with 14 bases remaining between them. CDR3 length equals 15 residues.